The clone carrying this T cell receptor beta chain has only one observation. Additional DNA sequences in this sample encode the identical CDR3. This entry is derived from a study of control samples from healthy donors and cancer patients. V was trimmed by 0 bases and J by 8 bases, leaving 6 bases between them. The CDR3 runs 13 residues. Looked up from germline, CDR1 is SGHRS and CDR2 is YFSETQ. Only in-frame clones appear in the TCRdb table, and some are missing; sequencing was by immunoSEQ multiplex PCR. The sample has around 250,000 clones; over 75% are singletons. V usage is TRBV5-1 and J usage is TRBJ1-6; no firm D call. Sequencing used PBMCs. The sequence was obtained from a woman between 55 and 75 years old with lung cancer. The CDR3 spells CASSLERDSPLHF. The CDR3 DNA follows: TGCGCCAGCAGCTTGGAACGGGATTCACCCCTCCACTTT.